This T cell receptor beta chain comes out of a study of T-cell memory formation after mild COVID-19. Across the study: Largely, TCR clusters stayed within a single donor.

TCRdb processed the 5' RACE reads anew with MiXCR; each CDR3 protein has one entry. There are about 180,000 distinct CDR3 sequences in the sample; around 16% occur only once, and 2% to 2.5% lies in the top ten. V lost 2 bases to trimming and J lost 0 bases, with 5 bases between them. This CDR3 has 14 amino acids. Per the germline V gene, CDR1 is SGHTA and CDR2 is FQGNSA. Study observations and caveats: A balance of CD4 and CD8 characterized clones contracting day 15 to 85, whereas later expanders leaned CD4+. The finding that pre-infection memory included some responding clones suggested that cross-reactive memory joined.

This clonotype was found many times. The antigen is unknown. Source material: PBMCs or a T cell subset sorted from them (not recorded which). The V and J genes are TRBV7-2 and TRBJ1-3; D not resolved. The receptor comes from an adult woman who had mild COVID-19 (a few samples of this study predate the infection). Cell type and time point are not known. CDR3 DNA: TGTGCCAGCAGCTTAAGGGCCTCTGGAAACACCATATATTTT. It translates to CASSLRASGNTIYF. Complete variable domain (other parts from reference TRBV7-2 and TRBJ1-3): GAGVSQSPSNKVTEKGKDVELRCDPISGHTALYWYRQSLGQGLEFLIYFQGNSAPDKSGLPSDRFSAERTGGSVSTLTIQRTQQEDSAVYLCASSLRASGNTIYFGEGSWLTVV.